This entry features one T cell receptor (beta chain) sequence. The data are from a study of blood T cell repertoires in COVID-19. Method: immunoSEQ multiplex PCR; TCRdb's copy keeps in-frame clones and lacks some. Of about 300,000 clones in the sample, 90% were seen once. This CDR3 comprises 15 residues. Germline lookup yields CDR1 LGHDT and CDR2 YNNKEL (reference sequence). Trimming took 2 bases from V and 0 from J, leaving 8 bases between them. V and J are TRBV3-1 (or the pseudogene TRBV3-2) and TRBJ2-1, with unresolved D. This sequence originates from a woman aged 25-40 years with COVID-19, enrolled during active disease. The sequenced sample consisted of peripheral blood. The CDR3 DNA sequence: TGTGCCAGCAGCCAACTGCCGAGCTCCTACAATGAGCAGTTCTTC. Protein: CASSQLPSSYNEQFF.